This TCR beta chain was sequenced during a study of blood T cells in healthy people across ages. In the study overall: About one barcoded beta molecule per two T cells was captured by template switching.

The authors drew ten milliliters of peripheral blood from each donor. General study results and limits: Measured against age, TCR beta diversity per million T cells decreased in a roughly linear manner. Versus aged donors, long-lived donors had higher diversity and more naive CD4+ cells.

Sample-barcoded 5' priming and a J-beta primer mix drove a second PCR of roughly 7 to 11 cycles. TCRdb ran MiXCR on the 5' RACE reads and lists one entry per CDR3 protein. The sample has fewer than 2,000,000 distinct CDR3 sequences, more than 35% seen once. With V trimmed by 4 bases and J by 5 bases, 4 bases remained unmatched. Germline V CDR1 and CDR2: SSHAT, FNYEAQ (reference sequence). The CDR3 is made up of 13 amino acids. Notes on this clonotype: Its matching antigen is unknown.

Sequenced: blood. This clonotype originated in a human donor in good health. This chain uses TRBV7-7 with TRBJ2-5; 7 bases line up with TRBD2. In DNA form, the CDR3 reads TGTGCCAGCAGCTGGACTAGATATGAGACCCAGTACTTC. Translation gives CASSWTRYETQYF.